This T cell receptor beta chain is drawn from a study of Graves' ophthalmopathy and Graves' hyperthyroidism. People with hyperthyroidism were aged 18 to 65 and newly diagnosed, under 2 months' duration. Additional autoimmune diseases, uncontrolled infections, pregnancy or lactation disqualified patients. Note on this clonotype: The antigen remains undetermined.

Study conclusions and caveats: Appearing in blood as well were most expanded thyroid clonotypes above 0.001 frequency. The model reached around 70% sensitivity and 72.22% specificity for predicting ophthalmopathy progression.

The germline V and J ends were trimmed by 0 bases and 2 bases, with 10 bases remaining between them. This CDR3 has 15 residues. Germline V gene data show CDR1 as SGHTA and CDR2 as FQGNSA. Amplifying from RNA transcripts, the study obtained TCR beta CDR3 regions. RT-PCR was first run with HTBI primers, then multiplex PCR in a second round. TCRdb independently ran MiXCR on the multiplex PCR reads; one entry per CDR3 protein. This sample yields 500,000 to 700,000 distinct CDR3 sequences, of which about 35% are seen a single time; 3.5% to 5% belongs to the top ten. The genes are TRBV7-2 and TRBJ1-1, with TRBD1 as a possible D gene (6 bases). This TCR was recovered from an adult man with Graves' hyperthyroidism. The sequenced sample was peripheral blood or thyroid tissue (not recorded which). This CDR3 reads CASSLARGANTEAFF. CDR3 nucleotides: TGTGCCAGCAGCTTAGCGCGGGGGGCCAACACTGAAGCTTTCTTT.